This T cell receptor beta chain was identified during a study of blood T cell repertoires in COVID-19. As for the study in general: Acute-phase and convalescent COVID-19 samples originated in the United States, Italy and Spain. The cDNA or gDNA used as material had been derived from T cells, B-cell-depleted T cells, or PBMCs.

Germline V gene data show CDR1 as LNHDA and CDR2 as SQIVND (reference sequence). V lost 1 base to trimming and J lost 4 bases; unmatched junction nucleotides: 6. CDR3 size: 17 residues. This clone has only a few counts. In the original analysis: Reference gene primer amplification yielded estimated nucleated cell counts. TCRdb's copy holds only in-frame clones and misses some; the assay was immunoSEQ multiplex PCR. V and J calls and clone size are as listed in that table; D and trimming were resolved from the DNA. The sample gives over 130,000 clones, just under 90% of which show up once; approximately 10% is in the top ten.

The sample was peripheral blood. This chain connects TRBV19 to TRBJ2-1; 11 bases are a match to TRBD2. This clonotype was obtained from a woman of 80 years or more with acute or convalescent COVID-19. The CDR3: CASSIGTSGRLYNEQFF. In DNA, the CDR3 is TGTGCCAGTAGTATAGGGACTAGCGGGCGACTTTACAATGAGCAGTTCTTC.